Presented here are 17 T cell receptor beta chains from one specimen sequenced in a study of T cell clusters in autoimmune cytopenias. Multiplex touch-down PCR amplified TRB using TRB-A and TRB-B pools in one tube. Reprocessing the multiplex PCR reads, TCRdb reports a single entry for every CDR3 protein and omits DNA. In all, the sample yields about 15,000 distinct CDR3 sequences. Some 40,000 genome equivalents of blood DNA were amplified for TRB. These sequences were also reported in another study, on T cell repertoires in aging, cancer and after chemotherapy.

Input material: peripheral blood. The receptors shown here come from a human donor in good health.

The V gene is TRBV5-4, the J gene TRBJ2-1. This CDR3 contains 13 residues. Per the germline V gene, CDR1 is SGHNT and CDR2 is YYREEE (reference sequence). CDR3 protein: CASSSESQNEQFF. Combining the CDR3 with reference TRBV5-4 and TRBJ2-1 gives the whole variable domain ETGVTQSPTHLIKTRGQQVTLRCSSQSGHNTVSWYQQALGQGPQFIFQYYREEENGRGNFPPRFSGLQFPNYSSELNVNALELDDSALYLCASSSESQNEQFFGPGTRLTVL.

The rearrangement links TRBV11-3 to TRBJ2-3; the TRBD1 assignment by TCRdb is unverifiable without DNA. The CDR3 extends over 15 amino acids. CDR1 and CDR2 from the germline V gene are SGHNT and YENEEA. CDR3 sequence reads: CASSSHRGGTDTQYF.

The chain has TRBV27 and TRBJ1-5. CDR3 length: 13 amino acids. Germline values: CDR1 MNHEY, CDR2 SMNVEV (reference sequence). CDR3 residues: CASSPTSNQPQHF.

CDR3 region: CASMLTSGRNNEQFF. The chain recombines TRBV27 with TRBJ2-1; the TCRdb call, TRBD2, lacks DNA for checking. This CDR3 is 15 amino acids long. The V gene's germline CDR1 is MNHEY and CDR2 SMNVEV (reference sequence).

This chain links TRBV20-1 with TRBJ2-7; as DNA is missing, the TRBD1 call by TCRdb cannot be tested. CDR1 is DFQATT and CDR2 is SNEGSKA in the germline V gene (reference sequence). The CDR3 is made up of 13 amino acids. CDR3 residues: CSAPPAGSYEQYF.

The gene calls are TRBV5-5 and TRBJ2-3; there is no DNA to check the TCRdb D call of TRBD1. In germline, CDR1 is SGHKS, CDR2 YYEKEE (reference sequence). CDR3 length: 16 amino acids. CDR3 region: CASSSGGGVRTDTQYF.

The CDR3 is CASGEGRRGSTNEKLFF. The J gene is TRBJ1-4, the V gene TRBV19; TCRdb's D call of TRBD1 is untestable without DNA. Germline V gene sequence: CDR1 LNHDA, CDR2 SQIVND (reference sequence). This CDR3 contains 17 residues.

Measured by frequency, this clonotype is medium-sized. The CDR3 sequence is CASSISRASGSRETQYF. V is TRBV19 and J is TRBJ2-5; the TRBD2 assignment by TCRdb is unverifiable without DNA. This CDR3 is built from 17 residues. CDR1 is LNHDA, CDR2 SQIVND, per germline (reference sequence).

This chain links TRBV6-2 or TRBV6-3 with TRBJ2-7; TCRdb picks TRBD2, but there is no DNA to check that call. The CDR3 contains 13 residues. Germline-derived CDR1 and CDR2 are MNHEY and SVGEGT. The CDR3 loop reads CASGGLATLEQYF.

Here the CDR3 reads CASSLGTPYTGELFF. The chain is built from TRBV5-1 and TRBJ2-2. Germline V CDR1 and CDR2: SGHRS, YFSETQ. This CDR3 is 15 amino acids long. The entire variable domain, with the rest obtained from reference TRBV5-1 and TRBJ2-2, is as follows: KAGVTQTPRYLIKTRGQQVTLSCSPISGHRSVSWYQQTPGQGLQFLFEYFSETQRNKGNFPGRFSGRQFSNSRSEMNVSTLELGDSALYLCASSLGTPYTGELFFGEGSRLTVL.

CDR3 amino acids: CASSEQGGVNTGELFF. V usage is TRBV6-1 and J usage is TRBJ2-2; TCRdb designates TRBD1, a call that cannot be tested without DNA. CDR1 MNHNS and CDR2 SASEGT come from the germline V gene. The CDR3 is made up of 16 amino acids.

This clonotype is identified as medium-sized (0.01 to 0.1%) from frequency. The V gene is TRBV18, the J gene TRBJ2-7; absent DNA, TCRdb's TRBD1 call cannot be checked. The CDR3 contains 13 residues. Germline CDR1 is KGHSH and CDR2 is LQKENI. This chain's CDR3 is CASSPGDLYEQYF.

The chain combines TRBV19 with TRBJ1-6; TCRdb selects TRBD1, and the lack of DNA leaves this call unchecked. The V gene's germline CDR1 is LNHDA and CDR2 SQIVND (reference sequence). The CDR3 runs 12 residues. CDR3: CASSMRGSPLHF.

This chain links TRBV5-6 with TRBJ2-3; lacking DNA, the TRBD2 call made by TCRdb goes unchecked. This CDR3 is 15 amino acids long. The germline V gene encodes CDR1 SGHDT and CDR2 YYEEEE. CDR3 region: CASSSFRGPRDTQYF.

The CDR3 spells CAWSARYEQYF. This rearrangement joins TRBV30 to TRBJ2-7. Germline CDR1 GTSNPN, CDR2 SVGIG (reference sequence). The CDR3 runs 11 residues.

The rearrangement joins TRBV11-3 to TRBJ2-3. The CDR3 sequence is 15 residues long. Germline V lookup: CDR1 SGHNT, CDR2 YENEEA. CDR3 loop: CASSLRLSSTDTQYF.

The chain recombines TRBV24-1 with TRBJ2-7; without DNA, the TCRdb call of TRBD1 cannot be checked. Germline CDR1 reads KGHDR; CDR2 reads SFDVKD. This CDR3 has 17 residues. The CDR3 loop is CATSDWGTGSGSYEQYF.